This is a list of T cell receptor beta chains from one sample in a study of CD8 T cells in Susac syndrome. TCRdb passed the immunoSEQ multiplex PCR reads through MiXCR, listing each CDR3 protein once. The sample consists of about 120,000 distinct CDR3 sequences, around 94% of them appearing once. Sequenced input: CD4+ T cells from PBMCs. The receptors come from a human donor with multiple sclerosis. CDR3s include the opening cysteine and the closing phenylalanine or tryptophan. D genes are given only for firm matches. Clone size is shown for a subset of rows, as once, few, many or a class of expanded clone.

d_gene	v_gene	j_gene	abundance	CDR3aa	CDR3nt
-	TRBV9	TRBJ1-3	-	CASSVVWDGGNGNTIYF	TGTGCCAGCAGCGTAGTGTGGGACGGCGGGAATGGAAACACCATATATTTT
TRBD2	TRBV4-3	TRBJ2-5	-	CASSQEGGSGGRPQYF	TGCGCCAGCAGCCAAGAGGGGGGTAGCGGGGGTAGGCCCCAGTACTTC
-	TRBV6-2/TRBV6-3	TRBJ2-1	-	CASSSRGGVTYNEQFF	TGTGCCAGCAGTTCACGAGGCGGGGTCACATACAATGAGCAGTTCTTC
-	TRBV29-1	TRBJ2-2	-	CSAELFWGTGELFF	TGCAGCGCCGAACTTTTTTGGGGCACCGGGGAGCTGTTTTTT
-	TRBV27	TRBJ2-1	-	CASKSTGIRGGQFF	TGTGCCAGCAAATCCACGGGAATCAGAGGGGGGCAGTTCTTC
-	TRBV3-1	TRBJ1-5	-	CASSQDYRANQPQHF	TGTGCCAGCAGCCAAGATTACAGGGCAAATCAGCCCCAGCATTTT
-	TRBV18	TRBJ1-5	-	CASSPTGHSNQPQHF	TGTGCCAGCTCACCGACAGGCCATAGCAATCAGCCCCAGCATTTT
-	TRBV20-1	TRBJ1-2	-	CSAFLPGGDGYTF	TGCAGTGCTTTCCTCCCGGGAGGAGATGGCTACACCTTC
-	TRBV5-1	TRBJ2-1	-	CASSLLRGGSYNEQFF	TGCGCCAGCAGCTTGTTAAGGGGGGGCTCCTACAATGAGCAGTTCTTC
-	TRBV2	TRBJ1-3	-	CASSPRSSGNTIYF	TGTGCCAGCAGTCCCCGAAGCTCTGGAAACACCATATATTTT
-	TRBV5-4	TRBJ2-2	few	CASSLGRPTGELFF	TGTGCCAGCAGCTTGGGACGGCCTACCGGGGAGCTGTTTTTT
-	TRBV29-1	TRBJ2-7	once	CSVEGRGSNHEQYF	TGCAGCGTTGAAGGGAGGGGGTCGAACCACGAGCAGTACTTC
-	TRBV30	TRBJ2-6	-	CAWSVWQGLGGANVLTF	TGTGCCTGGAGTGTATGGCAGGGACTTGGTGGGGCCAACGTCCTGACTTTC
TRBD1	TRBV12-3/TRBV12-4	TRBJ2-7	-	CASIRTGRGEQYF	TGTGCCAGCATCAGGACAGGGCGAGGCGAGCAGTACTTC
-	TRBV7-2	TRBJ1-5	few	CASSLEGQPQHF	TGTGCCAGCAGCTTAGAGGGTCAGCCCCAGCATTTT
-	TRBV24-1	TRBJ2-4	few	CATSEGNSQGIQYF	TGTGCCACCAGTGAGGGCAATTCCCAGGGCATTCAGTACTTC
-	TRBV7-3	TRBJ1-1	-	CASSLTVGVNTEAFF	TGTGCCAGCAGCCTAACTGTGGGTGTGAACACTGAAGCTTTCTTT
-	TRBV12-3/TRBV12-4	TRBJ2-7	-	CASSLGVGGSYEQYF	TGTGCCAGCAGTTTAGGTGTGGGGGGCTCGTACGAGCAGTACTTC
TRBD1	TRBV4-1	TRBJ1-1	once	CASSQALRTGGPTEAFF	TGCGCCAGCAGCCAGGCTCTCAGGACAGGGGGCCCCACTGAAGCTTTCTTT
-	TRBV12-3/TRBV12-4	TRBJ2-1	once	CASSLKTASYNEQFF	TGTGCCAGCAGTTTAAAGACAGCCTCCTACAATGAGCAGTTCTTC
-	TRBV20-1	TRBJ2-7	once	CSAPRPGNSYEQYF	TGCAGTGCCCCCCGGCCAGGGAACTCCTACGAGCAGTACTTC
TRBD2	TRBV7-8	TRBJ2-5	-	CASSLASGLAGQETQYF	TGTGCCAGCAGCTTAGCGTCCGGACTAGCGGGTCAAGAGACCCAGTACTTC
-	TRBV5-6	TRBJ1-2	-	CASSLEGRSDYGYTF	TGTGCCAGCAGCTTGGAAGGCAGGTCCGACTATGGCTACACCTTC
-	TRBV12-3/TRBV12-4	TRBJ1-5	once	CASSSEGGAQHF	TGTGCCAGCAGTTCCGAAGGGGGGGCCCAGCATTTT
-	TRBV24-1	TRBJ2-7	-	CATTHSGMLYGEQYF	TGTGCCACCACCCATTCCGGCATGCTTTACGGCGAGCAGTACTTC
-	TRBV3-1	TRBJ2-7	-	CASRGDEQYF	TGTGCCAGCAGGGGGGACGAGCAGTACTTC
-	TRBV11-2	TRBJ2-7	-	CASSVRGGEMYEQYF	TGTGCCAGCAGCGTCCGAGGGGGAGAGATGTACGAGCAGTACTTC
TRBD1	TRBV30	TRBJ2-7	-	CAWSFRPGTGGASGEQYF	TGTGCCTGGAGTTTTCGCCCAGGGACAGGGGGCGCTTCTGGCGAGCAGTACTTC
-	TRBV6-1	TRBJ2-7	-	CASSEAGYEQYF	TGTGCCAGCAGTGAAGCGGGCTACGAGCAGTACTTC
-	TRBV19	TRBJ1-5	once	CASRGGPDNQPQHF	TGTGCCAGCCGCGGGGGACCGGACAATCAGCCCCAGCATTTT
-	TRBV12-3/TRBV12-4	TRBJ1-2	-	CASTPNGGYGYTF	TGTGCCAGCACCCCTAATGGGGGCTATGGCTACACCTTC
-	TRBV20-1	TRBJ1-4	once	CSARDQVNEKLFF	TGCAGTGCTAGAGATCAGGTTAATGAAAAACTGTTTTTT
-	TRBV6-5	TRBJ1-1	once	CASSRSRNTEAFF	TGTGCCAGCAGCCGTAGTCGGAACACTGAAGCTTTCTTT
-	TRBV27	TRBJ2-3	-	CASSFGGSFTDTQYF	TGTGCCAGCAGTTTTGGTGGGAGTTTCACAGATACGCAGTATTTT
-	TRBV23-1	TRBJ1-4	once	CAIPGWGRDEKLFF	TGCGCCATTCCAGGATGGGGTAGGGATGAAAAACTGTTTTTT
-	TRBV19	TRBJ2-2	-	CASTRQFANTGELFF	TGTGCCAGTACTCGACAGTTCGCGAACACCGGGGAGCTGTTTTTT
-	TRBV7-6	TRBJ1-4	-	CASRSNEKLFF	TGTGCCAGCAGGTCAAATGAAAAACTGTTTTTT
-	TRBV9	TRBJ1-2	-	CASSVTLNYGYTF	TGTGCCAGCAGCGTGACCCTCAACTATGGCTACACCTTC
-	TRBV5-4	TRBJ2-1	-	CASSLEAVVREQFF	TGTGCCAGCAGCTTGGAGGCGGTCGTGCGGGAGCAGTTCTTC
-	TRBV6-2/TRBV6-3	TRBJ1-5	-	CASRPETHKQPQHF	TGTGCCAGCAGGCCCGAGACCCACAAACAGCCCCAGCATTTT
TRBD2	TRBV13	TRBJ2-1	-	CASSPAGLAGNEQFF	TGTGCCAGCAGCCCGGCCGGACTAGCCGGGAATGAGCAGTTCTTC
TRBD1	TRBV27	TRBJ1-5	-	CATGTGVTQPQHF	TGTGCCACCGGGACAGGGGTTACGCAGCCCCAGCATTTT
-	TRBV28	TRBJ2-1	-	CASRPRQGPSDEQFF	TGTGCCAGCAGGCCTCGACAGGGCCCTAGCGATGAGCAGTTCTTC
-	TRBV9	TRBJ2-5	-	CASSVEQSSAETQYF	TGTGCCAGCAGCGTAGAGCAATCTAGCGCCGAGACCCAGTACTTC
-	TRBV4-3	TRBJ2-3	few	CASSQVLLGDTQYF	TGCGCCAGCAGCCAAGTTCTTCTGGGTGATACGCAGTATTTT
-	TRBV20-1	TRBJ2-7	-	CSAPPGRGYEQYF	TGCAGTGCTCCGCCCGGCAGGGGCTACGAGCAGTACTTC
TRBD1	TRBV25-1	TRBJ2-5	-	CATAFGTGGFGMETQYF	TGTGCCACCGCCTTCGGGACAGGGGGGTTCGGGATGGAGACCCAGTACTTC
-	TRBV6-1	TRBJ1-2	few	CASSRYTRGIYGYTF	TGTGCCAGCAGTCGGTATACGAGGGGTATCTATGGCTACACCTTC
-	TRBV2	TRBJ1-3	-	CASSGVGVPRAGNTIYF	TGTGCCAGCAGTGGAGTAGGGGTCCCTCGCGCTGGAAACACCATATATTTT
-	TRBV6-1	TRBJ1-5	few	CASSELSRGGNQPQHF	TGTGCCAGCAGTGAATTGAGCAGGGGAGGCAATCAGCCCCAGCATTTT
-	TRBV6-6	TRBJ2-7	-	CASWAGRYYEQYF	TGTGCCAGCTGGGCAGGACGATACTACGAGCAGTACTTC
TRBD2	TRBV6-1	TRBJ2-4	once	CASSEQTRGAPYF	TGTGCCAGCAGTGAACAGACGCGGGGGGCCCCGTACTTC
-	TRBV27	TRBJ2-7	-	CASSSRTEDSYEQYF	TGTGCCAGCAGTTCTCGAACAGAGGACTCCTACGAGCAGTACTTC
-	TRBV20-1	TRBJ1-2	-	CSASSGTSGGYTF	TGCAGTGCCTCCTCCGGGACCAGTGGTGGCTACACCTTC